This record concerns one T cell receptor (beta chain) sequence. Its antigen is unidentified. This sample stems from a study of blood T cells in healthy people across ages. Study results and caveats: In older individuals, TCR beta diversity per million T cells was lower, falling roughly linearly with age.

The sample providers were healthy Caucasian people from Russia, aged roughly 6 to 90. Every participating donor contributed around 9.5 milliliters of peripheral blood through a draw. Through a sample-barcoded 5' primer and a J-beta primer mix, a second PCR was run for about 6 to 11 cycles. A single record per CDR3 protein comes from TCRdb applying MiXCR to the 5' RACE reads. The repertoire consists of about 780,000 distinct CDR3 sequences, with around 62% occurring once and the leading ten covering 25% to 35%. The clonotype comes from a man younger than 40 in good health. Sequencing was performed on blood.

The DNA for the CDR3 is TGCGCCAGCAGCTTGCTAGGGGGCGATGAGCAGTTCTTC. Protein sequence: CASSLLGGDEQFF. V usage is TRBV5-1 and J usage is TRBJ2-1; 7 bases agree with TRBD1. CDR3 size: 13 residues. Per germline, CDR1 SGHRS and CDR2 YFSETQ. V shed 1 base and J 8 bases; nucleotides not matched to a gene: 3.